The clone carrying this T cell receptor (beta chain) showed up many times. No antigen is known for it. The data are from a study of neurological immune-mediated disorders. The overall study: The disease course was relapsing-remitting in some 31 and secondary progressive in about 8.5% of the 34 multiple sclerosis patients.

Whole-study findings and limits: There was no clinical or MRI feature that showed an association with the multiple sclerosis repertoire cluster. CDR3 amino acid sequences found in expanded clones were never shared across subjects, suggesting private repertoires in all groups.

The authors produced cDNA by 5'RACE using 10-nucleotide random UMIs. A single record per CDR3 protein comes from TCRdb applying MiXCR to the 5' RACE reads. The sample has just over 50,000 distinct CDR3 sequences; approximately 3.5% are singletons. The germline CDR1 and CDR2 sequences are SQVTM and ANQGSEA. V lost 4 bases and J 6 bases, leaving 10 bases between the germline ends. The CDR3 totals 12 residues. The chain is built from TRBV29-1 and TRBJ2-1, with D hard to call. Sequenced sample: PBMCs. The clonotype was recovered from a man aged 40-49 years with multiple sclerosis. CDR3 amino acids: CSVVPDPNEQFF. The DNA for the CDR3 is TGCAGCGTTGTTCCAGACCCCAATGAGCAGTTCTTC.